This T cell receptor (beta chain) was sequenced during a study of OX40 agonist ivuxolimab in advanced cancers. Germline V lookup: CDR1 MNHEY, CDR2 SVGAGI. With 6 bases removed from V and 0 bases from J, the gap between germline ends came to 13 bases. The CDR3 contains 15 residues. Profiling relied on immunoSEQ multiplex PCR, and the TCRdb table lists in-frame clones only, not all of them. The sample records about 80,000 clones, 94% being singletons. The chain employs TRBV6-5 and TRBJ2-3; D call uncertain. The sequences come from CD4+ or CD8+ T cells sorted from blood, collected in a trial of the OX40 agonist ivuxolimab. This TCR was sampled from an adult with an advanced solid tumor such as melanoma, head and neck, liver or kidney cancer. CDR3 sequence: CASSAITASTDTQYF. The CDR3 DNA is TGTGCCAGCAGCGCCATTACCGCTAGCACAGATACGCAGTATTTT.